One T cell receptor beta chain is described in this entry. The data stem from a study of T cells in Graves' hyperthyroidism and ophthalmopathy. About the study: Blood from the periphery was taken at initial diagnosis, before any treatment.

CDR3 length: 14 residues. Per the germline V gene, CDR1 is MNHNS and CDR2 is SASEGT. Trimming shortened V by 10 bases and J by 3 bases, and 18 bases separated the two germline ends. Authors of the study amplified TCR beta CDR3 regions from RNA transcripts. HTBI primers drove first-round RT-PCR of the TCR CDR3. MiXCR was run by TCRdb on the multiplex PCR reads, yielding one entry per CDR3 protein. The data hold roughly 360,000 distinct CDR3 sequences, with approximately 12% observed a single time. Material for sequencing was blood. The chain has TRBV6-1 and TRBJ2-5; D tentatively reads TRBD1 or TRBD2 (6 bases each). The TCR originated in a man aged 25 to 40 with Graves' hyperthyroidism that later progressed to Graves' ophthalmopathy. This CDR3 reads CATTRDKGEETQYF. As DNA, the CDR3 is TGTGCCACTACGCGGGACAAGGGAGAAGAGACCCAGTACTTC.